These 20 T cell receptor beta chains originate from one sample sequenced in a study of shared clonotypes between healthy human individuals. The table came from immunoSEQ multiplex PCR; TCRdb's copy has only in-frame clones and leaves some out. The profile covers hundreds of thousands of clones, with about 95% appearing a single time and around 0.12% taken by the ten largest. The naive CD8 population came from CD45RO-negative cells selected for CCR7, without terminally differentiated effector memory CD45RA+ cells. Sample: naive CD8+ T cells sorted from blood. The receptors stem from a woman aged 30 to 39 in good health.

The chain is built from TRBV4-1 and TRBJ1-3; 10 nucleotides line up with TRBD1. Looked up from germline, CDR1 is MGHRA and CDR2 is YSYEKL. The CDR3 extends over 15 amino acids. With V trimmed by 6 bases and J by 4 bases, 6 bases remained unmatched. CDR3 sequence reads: CASRRGTGDGNTIYF. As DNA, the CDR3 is TGCGCCAGCAGGAGGGGGACAGGGGACGGAAACACCATATATTTT.

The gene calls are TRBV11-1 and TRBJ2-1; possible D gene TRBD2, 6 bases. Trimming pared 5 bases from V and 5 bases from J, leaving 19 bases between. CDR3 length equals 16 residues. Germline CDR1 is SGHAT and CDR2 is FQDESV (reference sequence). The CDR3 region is CASSISGLASHNEQFF. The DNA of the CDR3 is TGTGCCAGCAGCATTTCGGGCCTAGCGTCCCACAATGAGCAGTTCTTC.

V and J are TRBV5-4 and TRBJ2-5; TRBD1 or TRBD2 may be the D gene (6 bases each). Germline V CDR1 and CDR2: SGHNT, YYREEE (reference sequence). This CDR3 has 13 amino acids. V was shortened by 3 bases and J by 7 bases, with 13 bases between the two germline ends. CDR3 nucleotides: TGTGCCAGCAGCTGGAGCAAGGGGGGGACCCAGTACTTC. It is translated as CASSWSKGGTQYF.

The CDR3 DNA is TGTGCCAGCAGTTTAGAAGGTTTCGCGGCTGAAGCTTTCTTT. It yields the protein CASSLEGFAAEAFF. V and J are TRBV28 and TRBJ1-1; no clear D gene. The germline CDR1 and CDR2 sequences are MDHEN and SYDVKM. Trimming removed 2 bases at V and 6 bases at J, with 13 bases between. This CDR3 is built from 14 residues.

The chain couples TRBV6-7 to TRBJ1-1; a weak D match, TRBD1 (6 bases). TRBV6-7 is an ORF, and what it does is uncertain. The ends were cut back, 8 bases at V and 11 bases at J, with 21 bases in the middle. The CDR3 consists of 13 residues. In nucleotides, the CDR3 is TGTGCCAGCGCGGGGGGTGAGGGGGAGTCGGCTTTCTTT. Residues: CASAGGEGESAFF.

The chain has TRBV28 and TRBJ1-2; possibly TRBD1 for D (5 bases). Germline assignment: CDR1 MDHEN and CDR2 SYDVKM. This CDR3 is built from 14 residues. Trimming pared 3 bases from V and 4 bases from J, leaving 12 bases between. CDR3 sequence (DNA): TGTGCCAGCAGTTTGTGGGACGGCGTCTATGGCTACACCTTC. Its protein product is CASSLWDGVYGYTF.

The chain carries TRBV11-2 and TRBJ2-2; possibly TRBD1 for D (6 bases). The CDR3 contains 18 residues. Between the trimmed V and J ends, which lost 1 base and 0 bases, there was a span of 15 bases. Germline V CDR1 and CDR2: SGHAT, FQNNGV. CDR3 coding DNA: TGTGCCAGCAGCTTAGCAATCAGGGGAAGGCCGAACACCGGGGAGCTGTTTTTT. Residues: CASSLAIRGRPNTGELFF.

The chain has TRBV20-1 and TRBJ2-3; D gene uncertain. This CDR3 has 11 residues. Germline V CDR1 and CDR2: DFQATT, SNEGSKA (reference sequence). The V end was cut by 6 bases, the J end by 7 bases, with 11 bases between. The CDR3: CSAAPTHTQYF. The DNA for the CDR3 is TGCAGTGCCGCTCCTACTCATACGCAGTATTTT.

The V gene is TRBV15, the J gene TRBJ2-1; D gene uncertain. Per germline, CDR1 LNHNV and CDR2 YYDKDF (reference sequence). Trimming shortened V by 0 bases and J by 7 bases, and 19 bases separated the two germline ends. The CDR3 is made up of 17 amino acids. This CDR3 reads CATSRDWVGPSGNEQFF. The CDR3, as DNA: TGTGCCACCAGCAGAGATTGGGTCGGGCCCTCTGGGAATGAGCAGTTCTTC.

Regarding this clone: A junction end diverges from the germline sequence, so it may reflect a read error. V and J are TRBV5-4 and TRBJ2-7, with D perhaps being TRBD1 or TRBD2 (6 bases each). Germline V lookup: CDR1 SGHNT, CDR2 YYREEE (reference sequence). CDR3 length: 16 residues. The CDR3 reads CASTLGMGGPTGEQYF. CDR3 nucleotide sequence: TGTGCCAGCACCTTGGGGATGGGGGGCCCTACCGGGGAGCAGTACTTC.

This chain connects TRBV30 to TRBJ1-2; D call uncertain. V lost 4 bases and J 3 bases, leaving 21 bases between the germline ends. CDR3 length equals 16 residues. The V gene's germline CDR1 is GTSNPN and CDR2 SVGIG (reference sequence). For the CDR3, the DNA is TGTGCCTGGAAGGAGTCACCTAAAGGTTACTACTATGGCTACACCTTC. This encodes CAWKESPKGYYYGYTF.

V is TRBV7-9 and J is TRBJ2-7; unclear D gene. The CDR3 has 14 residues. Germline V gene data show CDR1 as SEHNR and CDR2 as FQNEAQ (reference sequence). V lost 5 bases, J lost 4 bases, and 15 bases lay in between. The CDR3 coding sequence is TGTGCCAGCAGCCCAGACCCACTGGGATACGAGCAGTACTTC. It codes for CASSPDPLGYEQYF. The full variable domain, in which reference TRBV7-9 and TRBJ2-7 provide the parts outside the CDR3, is DTGVSQNPRHKITKRGQNVTFRCDPISEHNRLYWYRQTLGQGPEFLTYFQNEAQLEKSRLLSDRFSAERPKGSFSTLEIQRTEQGDSAMYLCASSPDPLGYEQYFGPGTRLTVT.

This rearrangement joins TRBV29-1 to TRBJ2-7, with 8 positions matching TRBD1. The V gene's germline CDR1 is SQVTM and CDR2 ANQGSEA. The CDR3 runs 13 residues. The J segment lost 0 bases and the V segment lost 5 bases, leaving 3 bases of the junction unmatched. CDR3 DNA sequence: TGCAGCGTTAGGGGGACAGGCTCCTACGAGCAGTACTTC. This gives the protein CSVRGTGSYEQYF.

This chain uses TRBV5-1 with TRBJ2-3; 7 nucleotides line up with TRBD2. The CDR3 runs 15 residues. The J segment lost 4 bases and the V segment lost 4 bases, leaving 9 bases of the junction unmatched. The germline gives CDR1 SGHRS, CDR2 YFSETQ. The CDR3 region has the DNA TGCGCCAGCAGCCCCGCGGTAGCGGGCCCAGATACGCAGTATTTT. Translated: CASSPAVAGPDTQYF.

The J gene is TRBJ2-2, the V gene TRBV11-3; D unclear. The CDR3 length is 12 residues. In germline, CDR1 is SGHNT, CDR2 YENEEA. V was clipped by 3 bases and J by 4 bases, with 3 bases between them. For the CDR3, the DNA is TGTGCCAGCAGCTTTGGCACCGGGGAGCTGTTTTTT. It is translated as CASSFGTGELFF.

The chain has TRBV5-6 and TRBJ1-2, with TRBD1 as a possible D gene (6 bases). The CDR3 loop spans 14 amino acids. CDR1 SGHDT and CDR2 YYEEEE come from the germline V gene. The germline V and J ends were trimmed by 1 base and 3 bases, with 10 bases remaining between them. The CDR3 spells CASSLPGVDYGYTF. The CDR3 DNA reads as TGTGCCAGCAGCTTGCCAGGGGTGGACTATGGCTACACCTTC.

CDR3: CASSQDRPSGRLETQYF. CDR3 DNA sequence: TGCGCCAGCAGCCAAGATCGGCCTAGCGGGAGGTTAGAGACCCAGTACTTC. The rearrangement uses TRBV4-1 and TRBJ2-5; 11 bases agree with TRBD2. Germline assignment: CDR1 MGHRA and CDR2 YSYEKL. The CDR3 spans 17 residues. The V gene end was trimmed by 0 bases and the J gene end by 4 bases; junction bases not matched to a gene: 7.

In DNA, the CDR3 is TGCGCCAGCAGCCAAGATTGGGGTGGCAATCAGCCCCAGCATTTT. Translated: CASSQDWGGNQPQHF. The chain employs TRBV4-1 and TRBJ1-5; the D is unclear. The CDR3 has 15 residues. Germline lookup yields CDR1 MGHRA and CDR2 YSYEKL. Trimming took 0 bases from V and 2 from J, leaving 8 bases between them.

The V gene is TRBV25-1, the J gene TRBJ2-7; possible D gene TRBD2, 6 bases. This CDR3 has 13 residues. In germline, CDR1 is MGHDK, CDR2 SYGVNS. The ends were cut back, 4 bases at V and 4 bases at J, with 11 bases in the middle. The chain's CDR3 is CASSGLAEYEQYF. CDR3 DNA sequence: TGTGCCAGCAGTGGGTTAGCGGAGTACGAGCAGTACTTC.

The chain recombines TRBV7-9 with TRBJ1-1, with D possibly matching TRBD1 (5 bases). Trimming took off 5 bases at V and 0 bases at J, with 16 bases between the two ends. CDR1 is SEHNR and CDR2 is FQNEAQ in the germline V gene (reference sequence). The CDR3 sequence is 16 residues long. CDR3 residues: CASSAKTGTMNTEAFF. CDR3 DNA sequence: TGTGCCAGCAGCGCCAAAACCGGGACGATGAACACTGAAGCTTTCTTT.